The 27 T cell receptor beta chains presented below share a single source sample, sequenced in a study of T cells in Graves' hyperthyroidism and ophthalmopathy. Amplification of TCR beta CDR3 regions was performed using RNA transcripts as template. With the HTBI primer set, the TCR CDR3 went through a first round of RT-PCR. TCRdb independently ran MiXCR on the multiplex PCR reads; one entry per CDR3 protein. The sample holds approximately 430,000 distinct CDR3 sequences, around 14% seen once. The sequenced sample consisted of blood. Receptors were obtained from a woman between 18 and 29 years old with Graves' hyperthyroidism.

The V gene is TRBV5-1, the J gene TRBJ2-6, with a tentative D call TRBD1 (6 bases). V was trimmed by 0 bases and J by 2 bases, leaving 9 bases between them. The CDR3 is 16 amino acids. Germline-derived CDR1 and CDR2 are SGHRS and YFSETQ. In DNA form, the CDR3 reads TGCGCCAGCAGCTTGGTTCAGGGGACTGGGGCCAACGTCCTGACTTTC. Amino acid sequence: CASSLVQGTGANVLTF.

V and J are TRBV10-3 and TRBJ2-1; 8 bases align to TRBD2. This CDR3 is built from 18 residues. The V and J ends lost 6 bases and 0 bases, in that order; junction bases with no gene match: 13. CDR1 ENHRY and CDR2 SYGVKD come from the germline V gene. CDR3 loop: CAIRLAERGFGSYNEQFF. CDR3 bases: TGTGCCATCAGACTAGCGGAGAGGGGCTTTGGCTCCTACAATGAGCAGTTCTTC.

In this sample, this clonotype turned up many times. The V gene is TRBV20-1, the J gene TRBJ1-6; D is perhaps TRBD1 (6 bases). CDR3 length equals 13 residues. V was pared by 3 bases and J by 10 bases, with 13 bases between. CDR1 and CDR2 from the germline V gene are DFQATT and SNEGSKA (reference sequence). CDR3: CSASSGAGSPLHF. The CDR3 DNA is TGCAGTGCTAGTTCGGGGGCAGGGTCACCCCTCCACTTT.

At least ten counts were recorded for this clonotype. The chain employs TRBV6-1 and TRBJ2-1; 12 bases line up with TRBD2. This CDR3 is built from 16 residues. Per the germline V gene, CDR1 is MNHNS and CDR2 is SASEGT. With V trimmed by 4 bases and J by 2 bases, 3 bases remained unmatched. Here the CDR3 reads CASSVLAGGAYNEQFF. CDR3 DNA: TGTGCCAGCAGTGTCCTAGCGGGAGGGGCCTACAATGAGCAGTTCTTC.

The DNA of the CDR3 is TGTGCCAGCAGCTTGGGGGGGACAGGGTGGATCCACGAGCAGTACTTC. Translating it yields CASSLGGTGWIHEQYF. The chain joins TRBV5-4 to TRBJ2-7, with 9 bases identical to TRBD1. Looked up from germline, CDR1 is SGHNT and CDR2 is YYREEE (reference sequence). J gave up 5 bases and V 0 bases, and 9 bases lay outside the gene matches. There are 16 residues in the CDR3.

The V call is TRBV24-1, the J call TRBJ2-2, with 8 bases aligning to TRBD2. Germline CDR1 is KGHDR and CDR2 is SFDVKD. CDR3 length: 17 amino acids. V gave up 11 bases and J gave up 3 bases; unmatched junction bases: 16. The CDR3 region has the DNA TGTGCCATAAGCGGGAGTGTTAGGACCGGGGACACCGGGGAGCTGTTTTTT. It yields the protein CAISGSVRTGDTGELFF.

The J gene is TRBJ2-7, the V gene TRBV20-1; unclear D gene. The CDR3 length is 15 residues. Germline values: CDR1 DFQATT, CDR2 SNEGSKA (reference sequence). V lost 5 bases to trimming and J lost 4 bases, with 21 bases between them. The CDR3: CSAPIRTQVQYEQYF. DNA for the CDR3: TGCAGTGCTCCCATCAGGACCCAGGTGCAATACGAGCAGTACTTC.

This clonotype was detected ten times or more. The V call is TRBV11-3, the J call TRBJ1-2; D may be TRBD1 (5 bases). CDR3 length equals 19 residues. V was shortened by 0 bases and J by 0 bases, with 20 bases between the two germline ends. Germline values: CDR1 SGHNT, CDR2 YENEEA. CDR3 region: CASSLDDWRRGLANYGYTF. Here the CDR3 DNA reads TGTGCCAGCAGCTTAGACGACTGGCGGCGGGGACTCGCTAACTATGGCTACACCTTC.

This clonotype was picked up many times. This chain uses TRBV27 with TRBJ1-4, with D maybe TRBD1 (5 bases). This CDR3 has 15 amino acids. The germline gives CDR1 MNHEY, CDR2 SMNVEV (reference sequence). V was trimmed by 6 bases and J by 5 bases, leaving 16 bases between them. The CDR3 loop is CASRQELGGNEKLFF. Written as DNA, the CDR3 is TGTGCCAGCAGACAGGAATTGGGGGGGAATGAAAAACTGTTTTTT.

This clonotype was observed a handful of times. At one of its ends the junction is not consistent with the germline gene, which may arise from a read error. The chain has TRBV12-3 or TRBV12-4 and TRBJ1-3; 7 bases map to TRBD1. The CDR3 is made up of 15 amino acids. CDR3 sequence reads: CASSNRGTVGNTIYF. For the CDR3, the DNA is TGTGCCAGCAGCAATAGGGGGACAGTGGGAAACACCATATACTTT.

The chain is built from TRBV19 and TRBJ1-6; the match to TRBD1 covers 10 bases. J was trimmed by 8 bases and V by 9 bases; bases with no gene match: 4. CDR3 length: 13 amino acids. Germline CDR1 and CDR2: LNHDA and SQIVND (reference sequence). Here the CDR3 reads CASGGTGDSPLHF. The CDR3 DNA is TGTGCCAGCGGTGGGACAGGGGATTCACCCCTCCACTTT.

The J gene is TRBJ2-1, the V gene TRBV10-3; TRBD2 matches 8 bases. The CDR3 sequence is 12 residues long. J was trimmed by 7 bases and V by 8 bases; bases with no gene match: 4. Germline V gene lookup returns CDR1 ENHRY and CDR2 SYGVKD. The CDR3 here is CAILAGGNEQFF. As DNA, the CDR3 is TGTGCCATCCTAGCGGGTGGGAATGAGCAGTTCTTC.

The table lists this clonotype with a few counts. This rearrangement joins TRBV5-1 to TRBJ2-7; D uncertain. Trimming stripped 0 bases from V and 3 bases from J, with 10 bases between. CDR1 SGHRS and CDR2 YFSETQ come from the germline V gene. The CDR3 is 14 residues long. CDR3 nucleotide sequence: TGCGCCAGCAGCTTGGACATGGGCTACTACGAGCAGTACTTC. This sequence encodes CASSLDMGYYEQYF.

This clonotype was recorded a few times. This chain connects TRBV7-9 to TRBJ2-1; 7 nucleotides match TRBD2. Germline CDR1 SEHNR, CDR2 FQNEAQ (reference sequence). Losses at the gene ends were 3 bases for V and 2 bases for J; bases not matched to a gene: 4. The CDR3 consists of 15 residues. The CDR3 DNA sequence: TGTGCCAGCAGCTTTTTCACTAGCGCCTACAATGAGCAGTTCTTC. The encoded protein is CASSFFTSAYNEQFF.

This clonotype was recorded many times. The CDR3 DNA reads as TGTGCCACCAGCAGAGGGACGGAGGGCAATCAGCCCCAGCATTTT. Translating gives CATSRGTEGNQPQHF. The V and J genes are TRBV15 and TRBJ1-5, with unresolved D. V lost 1 base to trimming and J lost 2 bases, with 9 bases between them. Looked up from germline, CDR1 is LNHNV and CDR2 is YYDKDF (reference sequence). CDR3 length equals 15 residues.

This clonotype was recorded many times. V and J are TRBV20-1 and TRBJ2-1; 8 bases are a match to TRBD2. The germline CDR1 and CDR2 sequences are DFQATT and SNEGSKA (reference sequence). The CDR3 sequence is 15 residues long. The V and J ends lost 1 base and 5 bases, in that order; junction bases with no gene match: 7. For the CDR3, the DNA is TGCAGTGCTAGAGTTCGGAGCGGGAGCAACAATGAGCAGTTCTTC. Protein product: CSARVRSGSNNEQFF.

The table lists this clonotype with a count of one. Just one base apart from a much larger clone, this may be a read error. CDR3 region: CASSPTPWKYNEQFF. The CDR3 DNA follows: TGTGCCAGCTCACCGACCCCCTGGAAATACAATGAGCAGTTCTTC. V gene TRBV18 combines with J gene TRBJ2-1, with unresolved D. This CDR3 has 15 amino acids. From germline, CDR1 is KGHSH and CDR2 LQKENI. The germline V and J ends were trimmed by 3 bases and 4 bases, with 13 bases remaining between them. Full variable domain (outside the CDR3, taken from reference TRBV18 and TRBJ2-1): NAGVMQNPRHLVRRRGQEARLRCSPMKGHSHVYWYRQLPEEGLKFMVYLQKENIIDESGMPKERFSAEFPKEGPSILRIQQVVRGDSAAYFCASSPTPWKYNEQFFGPGTRLTVL.

This clonotype was seen a few times. This chain links TRBV9 with TRBJ2-2, with D possibly matching TRBD1 (6 bases). The CDR3 extends over 13 amino acids. Trimming stripped 2 bases from V and 6 bases from J, with 8 bases between. The germline V gene has CDR1 SGDLS and CDR2 YYNGEE. As DNA, the CDR3 is TGTGCCAGCAGCGTCGAGGGGGCCGGGGAGCTGTTTTTT. Amino acids: CASSVEGAGELFF.

The sample holds a few counts of this clonotype. The chain recombines TRBV6-1 with TRBJ2-2, with 8 bases lining up with TRBD1. With V trimmed by 5 bases and J by 1 base, 9 bases remained unmatched. The length of the CDR3 is 17 residues. From germline, CDR1 is MNHNS and CDR2 SASEGT. Here the CDR3 reads CASSKLGQGQNTGELFF. As DNA, the CDR3 is TGTGCCAGCAGTAAACTAGGACAGGGCCAGAACACCGGGGAGCTGTTTTTT.

In its sample, this clonotype was seen a few times. V usage is TRBV10-3 and J usage is TRBJ2-5, with D perhaps TRBD2 (5 bases). V lost 10 bases and J 3 bases, leaving 12 bases between the germline ends. CDR3 length equals 12 residues. From germline, CDR1 is ENHRY and CDR2 SYGVKD. The CDR3 reads CATARVEETQYF. The CDR3 bases are TGTGCCACCGCGAGGGTTGAAGAGACCCAGTACTTC.

V usage is TRBV20-1 and J usage is TRBJ2-2; TRBD1 might be the D (5 bases). Trimming removed 0 bases at V and 0 bases at J, with 11 bases between. Germline V CDR1 and CDR2: DFQATT, SNEGSKA (reference sequence). This CDR3 has 16 residues. CDR3 loop: CSARDEQVSNTGELFF. CDR3 nucleotides: TGCAGTGCTAGAGATGAACAGGTCTCGAACACCGGGGAGCTGTTTTTT.

At least ten counts were recorded for this clonotype. J is TRBJ2-1 and V is TRBV2; no definite D call. Germline CDR1 is SNHLY and CDR2 is FYNNEI. V was shortened by 7 bases and J by 8 bases, with 9 bases between the two germline ends. The CDR3 is 11 amino acids. CDR3 protein: CASTWEHEQFF. As DNA, the CDR3 is TGTGCCAGCACTTGGGAACATGAGCAGTTCTTC.

This clonotype was picked up many times. This chain links TRBV20-1 with TRBJ2-1, with 9 bases identical to TRBD1. The J segment lost 5 bases and the V segment lost 0 bases, leaving 8 bases of the junction unmatched. This CDR3 has 16 amino acids. CDR1 DFQATT and CDR2 SNEGSKA come from the germline V gene (reference sequence). CDR3 sequence: CSARDPNRGRNNEQFF. CDR3 nucleotides: TGCAGTGCTAGAGACCCTAACAGGGGGCGAAACAATGAGCAGTTCTTC.

This clonotype was observed many times. The V gene is TRBV20-1, the J gene TRBJ2-3; TRBD2 agrees at 7 bases. Germline V lookup: CDR1 DFQATT, CDR2 SNEGSKA (reference sequence). The CDR3 loop spans 15 amino acids. J gave up 2 bases and V 6 bases, and 11 bases lay outside the gene matches. CDR3 sequence (DNA): TGCAGTGCGGGCCCTAGCGGAGGGCTCACAGATACGCAGTATTTT. Translated: CSAGPSGGLTDTQYF.

This clonotype showed up many times. V is TRBV14 and J is TRBJ1-1; no firm D call. The germline V gene encodes CDR1 SGHDN and CDR2 FVKESK. The length of the CDR3 is 13 residues. The ends were cut back, 3 bases at V and 1 base at J, with 6 bases in the middle. The CDR3 region has the DNA TGTGCCAGCAGCCAGACGAAGAACACTGAAGCTTTCTTT. Protein sequence: CASSQTKNTEAFF.

The chain carries TRBV6-1 and TRBJ2-1, with 7 bases aligning to TRBD2. The ends lost 6 bases at V and 15 bases at J; junction bases unmatched: 8. The germline CDR1 and CDR2 sequences are MNHNS and SASEGT. This CDR3 has 11 residues. The CDR3 sequence is CASSTGTILFF. CDR3 nucleotides: TGTGCCAGCAGCACCGGGACTATCCTGTTCTTC.

This rearrangement joins TRBV19 to TRBJ1-1; 8 bases are a match to TRBD1. With V trimmed by 6 bases and J by 4 bases, 19 bases remained unmatched. The CDR3 consists of 18 residues. The germline V gene encodes CDR1 LNHDA and CDR2 SQIVND (reference sequence). CDR3 sequence: CASSLGKGRGLVGTEAFF. The CDR3, as DNA: TGTGCCAGTAGCCTGGGGAAGGGCAGGGGGCTCGTGGGCACTGAAGCTTTCTTT.